This T cell receptor beta chain was captured by sequencing in a study of T cell repertoires in cytomegalovirus infection. Study context: Evidence of both CMV infection and a matching HLA type came from public TCR beta signatures.

There are 14 residues in the CDR3. V dropped 7 bases and J dropped 6 bases, with 19 bases sitting between them. Germline loops: CDR1 SEHNR, CDR2 FQNEAQ (reference sequence). Study conclusions and caveats: HLA-C-restricted CMV-specific TCR beta clonotypes prevailed in the ex vivo response.

Via MiXCR, TCRdb re-called the reads, giving one row per CDR3 protein. The profile shows fewer than 550,000 distinct CDR3 sequences, 26% of them singletons. A remark on this clonotype: Its matching antigen is unknown.

The origin of this receptor is a human donor in good health (CMV status not recorded). Some clones in this sample may be carry-over from other donors' samples. The rearrangement joins TRBV7-9 to TRBJ2-7; D possibly corresponds to TRBD2 (6 bases). The sequenced sample was PBMCs. CDR3 bases: TGTGCCAGCAATCAAGTGGTGGGGGGTGGCGAGCAGTACTTC. This codes for CASNQVVGGGEQYF.